This T cell receptor (beta chain) originates from a study of blood T cell repertoires in COVID-19. The overall study: In each case, the material was cDNA or gDNA derived from T cells, B-cell-depleted T cells, or PBMCs.

This CDR3 is 15 amino acids long. Per germline, CDR1 GTSNPN and CDR2 SVGIG (reference sequence). Trimming shortened V by 1 base and J by 2 bases, and 14 bases separated the two germline ends. Sequencing used immunoSEQ multiplex PCR; TCRdb keeps in-frame clones, though not all of them. This table has about 200,000 clones, around 90% appearing once. The receptor was derived from a man aged 40-50 years with acute or convalescent COVID-19. This rearrangement joins TRBV30 to TRBJ1-1, with D possibly being TRBD1 (6 bases). The sample was peripheral blood. CDR3 amino acids: CAWSDARGANTEAFF. CDR3 bases: TGTGCCTGGAGTGACGCCAGGGGAGCTAACACTGAAGCTTTCTTT.